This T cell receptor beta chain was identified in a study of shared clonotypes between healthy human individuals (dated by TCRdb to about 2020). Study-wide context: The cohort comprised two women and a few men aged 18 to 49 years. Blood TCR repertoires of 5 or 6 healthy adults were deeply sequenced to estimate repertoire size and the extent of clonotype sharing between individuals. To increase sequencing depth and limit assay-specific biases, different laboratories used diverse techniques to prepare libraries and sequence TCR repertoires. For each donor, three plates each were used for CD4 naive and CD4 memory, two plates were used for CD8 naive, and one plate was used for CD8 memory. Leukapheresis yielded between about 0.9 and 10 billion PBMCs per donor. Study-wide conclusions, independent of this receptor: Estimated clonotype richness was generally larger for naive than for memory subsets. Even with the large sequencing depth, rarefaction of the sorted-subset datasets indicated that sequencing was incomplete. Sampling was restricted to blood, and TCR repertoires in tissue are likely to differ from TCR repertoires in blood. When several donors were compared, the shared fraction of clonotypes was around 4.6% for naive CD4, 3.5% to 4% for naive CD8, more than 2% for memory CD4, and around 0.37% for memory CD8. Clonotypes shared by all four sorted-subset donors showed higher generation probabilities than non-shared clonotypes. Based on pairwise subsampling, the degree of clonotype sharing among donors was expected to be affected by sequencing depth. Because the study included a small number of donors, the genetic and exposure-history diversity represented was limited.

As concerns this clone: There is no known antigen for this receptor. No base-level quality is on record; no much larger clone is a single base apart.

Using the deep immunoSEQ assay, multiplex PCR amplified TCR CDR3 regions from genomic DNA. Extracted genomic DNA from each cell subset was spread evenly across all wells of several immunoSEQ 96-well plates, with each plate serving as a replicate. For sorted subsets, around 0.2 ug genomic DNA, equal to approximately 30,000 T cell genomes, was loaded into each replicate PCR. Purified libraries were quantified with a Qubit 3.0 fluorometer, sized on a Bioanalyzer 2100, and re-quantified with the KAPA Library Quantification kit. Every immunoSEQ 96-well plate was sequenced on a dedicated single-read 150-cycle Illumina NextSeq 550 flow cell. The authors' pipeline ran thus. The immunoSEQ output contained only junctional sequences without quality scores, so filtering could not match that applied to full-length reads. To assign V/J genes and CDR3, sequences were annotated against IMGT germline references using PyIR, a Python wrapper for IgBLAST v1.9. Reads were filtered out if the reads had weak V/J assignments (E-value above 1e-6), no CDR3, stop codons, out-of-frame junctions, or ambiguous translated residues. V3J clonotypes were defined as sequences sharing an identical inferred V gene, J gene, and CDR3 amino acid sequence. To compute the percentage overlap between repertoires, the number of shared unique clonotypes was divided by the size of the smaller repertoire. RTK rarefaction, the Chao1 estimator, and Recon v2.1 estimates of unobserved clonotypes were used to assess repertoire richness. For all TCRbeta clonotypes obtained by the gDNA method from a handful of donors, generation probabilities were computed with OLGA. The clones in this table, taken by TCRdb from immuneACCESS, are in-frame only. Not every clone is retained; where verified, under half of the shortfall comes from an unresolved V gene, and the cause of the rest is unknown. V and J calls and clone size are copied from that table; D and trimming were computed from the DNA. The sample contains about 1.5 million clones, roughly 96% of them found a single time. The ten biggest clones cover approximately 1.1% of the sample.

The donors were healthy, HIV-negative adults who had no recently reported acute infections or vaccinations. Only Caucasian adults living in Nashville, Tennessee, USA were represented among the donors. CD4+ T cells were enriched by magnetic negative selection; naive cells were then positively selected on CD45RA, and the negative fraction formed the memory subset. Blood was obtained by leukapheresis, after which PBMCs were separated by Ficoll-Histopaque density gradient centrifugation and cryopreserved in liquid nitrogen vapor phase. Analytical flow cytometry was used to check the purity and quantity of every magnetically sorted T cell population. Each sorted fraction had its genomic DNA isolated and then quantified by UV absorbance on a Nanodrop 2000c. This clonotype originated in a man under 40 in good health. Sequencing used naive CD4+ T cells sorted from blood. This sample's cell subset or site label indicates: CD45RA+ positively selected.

The CDR3: CAISSRKTGGAGELFF. The DNA sequence reads TGTGCCATCAGCTCCCGGAAGACAGGGGGGGCCGGGGAGCTGTTTTTT. Recombination connected TRBV10-3 to TRBJ2-2, with 9 junctional bases fitting TRBD1. The CDR3 holds 16 amino acids from the cysteine to the phenylalanine. Of all the DNA, just the CDR3 is kept, 48 bases in frame from base 1. The CDR1 and CDR2 encoded by the germline V gene are ENHRY and SYGVKD. Germline trimming amounts to 6 bases on V and 6 bases on J, with 11 as the count of junction bases outside the gene matches.